This T cell receptor (beta chain) was retrieved from a study of blood T cells in healthy people across ages. The CDR3 has 14 amino acids. Per germline, CDR1 LNHDA and CDR2 SQIVND (reference sequence). Trimming took off 5 bases at V and 5 bases at J, with 12 bases between the two ends. Study results and caveats: Any conclusive comparison of naive versus antigen-experienced cells was prevented by using unsorted PBMCs.

Primed by a sample-barcoded 5' primer and a J-beta primer mix, a second PCR proceeded for about 6 to 12 cycles. Each CDR3 protein is one row after TCRdb ran MiXCR on the 5' RACE reads. The sample lists about 570,000 distinct CDR3 sequences, about 26% occurring once. As regards this clonotype: Antigen unknown.

The V gene is TRBV19, the J gene TRBJ1-4; D is unclear. Material for sequencing was blood. The TCR sequence derives from a woman in her 70s in good health. CDR3 protein: CASSPGIRNEKLFF. CDR3 sequence (DNA): TGTGCCAGTAGTCCCGGGATCCGCAATGAAAAACTGTTTTTT. The complete variable domain, with remaining parts taken from reference TRBV19 and TRBJ1-4, reads DGGITQSPKYLFRKEGQNVTLSCEQNLNHDAMYWYRQDPGQGLRLIYYSQIVNDFQKGDIAEGYSVSREKKESFPLTVTSAQKNPTAFYLCASSPGIRNEKLFFGSGTQLSVL.